This T cell receptor beta chain was observed in a study of cytomegalovirus exposure and HLA in healthy donors. Notes on the study in general: Cytomegalovirus-associated TCR beta chains were listed, numbering roughly 150. Clusters of TCRs from the first cohort tended to co-occur in the 100 to 150 validation repertoires (as a later analysis found). Reported performance of the classifier showed diagnosis of cytomegalovirus status with high specificity and sensitivity.

Comment on this clone: The antigen remains undetermined.

The CDR3 length is 14 residues. The ends lost 1 base at V and 12 bases at J; junction bases unmatched: 12. Germline values: CDR1 KGHSH, CDR2 LQKENI. Assay used: immunoSEQ multiplex PCR; TCRdb lists only in-frame clones, some missing. The profile shows about 340,000 clones, about nine tenths of them singletons. The study drew the donors from its approximately 110-subject validation cohort, separate from the approximately 700-subject first cohort. V usage is TRBV18 and J usage is TRBJ2-7, with TRBD2 matching over 7 bases. The source material was PBMCs. The receptor comes from a young woman in good health and CMV-seronegative. CDR3 in DNA: TGTGCCAGCTCACCACTTGATCGCGGGGGAAAAACGTACTTC. Its protein is CASSPLDRGGKTYF.